The rows below give T cell receptor beta chains drawn from one sample of a study of molecular identifiers for immune sequencing clone quantification. TCRdb re-derived calls from the PCR reads in MiXCR, one entry per CDR3 protein. This sample has approximately 670,000 distinct CDR3 sequences, with about 20% found just once. Input material: naive CD8+ T cells from blood, with Jurkat cell RNA spiked in. The receptors originated from a human donor in good health. Some libraries in this study had Jurkat cell RNA spiked in. Both conserved end residues are part of each CDR3. Fields, in order: V gene, J gene, CDR3 length, D gene, clone size, CDR3 DNA, CDR3 protein. A D gene is named only where the DNA matches it firmly. A row's size may be missing; if present it is once, few, many or a size class.

>TRBV15|TRBJ2-3|15|-|-
TGTGCCACCGTCGGAGGGCCGGGGGGCACAGATACGCAGTATTTT
CATVGGPGGTDTQYF
>TRBV27|TRBJ2-7|15|TRBD1|-
TGTGCCAACAGTCTAGCCGGGACAGGGACCTACGAGCAGTACTTC
CANSLAGTGTYEQYF
>TRBV27|TRBJ2-1|15|TRBD2|few
TGTGCCAGCAGTTTCGCTAGCGGGAGGGCCAATGAGCAGTTCTTC
CASSFASGRANEQFF
>TRBV27|TRBJ1-2|15|-|many
TGTGCCAGCAGTTTTGGGGCTCGGAGCGACTATGGCTACACCTTC
CASSFGARSDYGYTF
>TRBV5-1|TRBJ1-6|12|-|few
TGCGCCAGCAGGAAGGGGGAATCACCCCTCCGCTTT
CASRKGESPLRF
>TRBV19|TRBJ2-2|12|TRBD1|-
TGTGCCACGGACAGGGGGTCCGGGGAGCTGTTTTTT
CATDRGSGELFF
>TRBV19|TRBJ2-7|14|-|few
TGTGCCAGTAGTATAGGAGGGAATAGGTACGAGCAGTACTTC
CASSIGGNRYEQYF
>TRBV18|TRBJ1-4|15|TRBD1|many
TGTGCCAGCTCATTCTCGGACAGGGTGAACGAAAAACTGTTTTTT
CASSFSDRVNEKLFF
>TRBV20-1|TRBJ2-7|15|TRBD1|-
TGCAGTGCTAGACCACCGGGACAGGGGGGTTACGAGCAGTACTTC
CSARPPGQGGYEQYF
>TRBV13|TRBJ2-3|13|-|many
TGTGCCAGCAGCTGGACCTCCCAAAATACGCAGTATTTT
CASSWTSQNTQYF
>TRBV30|TRBJ1-5|14|TRBD1|many
TGTGCCTGGAGTTTGGGACAGGGTAATCAGCCCCAGCATTTT
CAWSLGQGNQPQHF
>TRBV7-9|TRBJ1-1|16|TRBD1|many
TGTGCCAGCAGCCCCTTTCCAGGGGGCATAGTCACTGAAGCTTTCTTT
CASSPFPGGIVTEAFF
>TRBV4-1|TRBJ2-7|14|-|-
TGCGCCAGCAGCCCGCAGGCGGGGAACTACGAGCAGTACTTC
CASSPQAGNYEQYF
>TRBV11-3|TRBJ2-7|15|TRBD2|-
TGTGCCAGCAGCTTAGGAGGGAGGGTCGCAGACGAGCAGTACTTC
CASSLGGRVADEQYF
>TRBV6-2/TRBV6-3|TRBJ2-5|14|TRBD2|-
TGTGCCAGCAGACTAGCGTCACTCCAAGAGACCCAGTACTTC
CASRLASLQETQYF
>TRBV14|TRBJ2-1|17|TRBD1|-
TGTGCCAGCAGCCAGTTTTACAGGGGAAGCTCCTACAATGAGCAGTTCTTC
CASSQFYRGSSYNEQFF
>TRBV20-1|TRBJ1-5|17|TRBD1|-
TGCAGTGCTAAGGGGTACATGGACGACAGGGACAATCAGCCCCAGCATTTT
CSAKGYMDDRDNQPQHF
>TRBV7-9|TRBJ2-3|15|-|many
TGTGCCAGCAGCTCCTGGACCGGGAGCACAGATACGCAGTATTTT
CASSSWTGSTDTQYF
>TRBV2|TRBJ1-3|12|-|few
TGTGCCAGCCCTATTAATGGAAACACCATATATTTT
CASPINGNTIYF
>TRBV29-1|TRBJ1-1|12|-|many
TGCAGCGTTGGGGACTGGAACACTGAAGCTTTCTTT
CSVGDWNTEAFF
>TRBV6-2/TRBV6-3|TRBJ1-5|18|-|-
TGTGCCGGCAGTTACGATCGAATGGGGGTAGTGGGCAATCAGCCCCAGCATTTT
CAGSYDRMGVVGNQPQHF
>TRBV15|TRBJ2-7|13|-|-
TGTGCCACAACGGGGGGCCCGTCCTACGAGCAGTACTTC
CATTGGPSYEQYF